These 11 T cell receptor beta chains originate from one sample sequenced in a study of T-cell reconstitution after alpha-beta-depleted transplantation in children. Preparing the TCRbeta library involved the use of unique molecular identifiers. TCRdb processed the PCR reads anew with MiXCR; each CDR3 protein has one entry. The sample consists of hundreds of thousands of distinct CDR3 sequences, 23% of them appearing once. The sample was PBMCs, mostly from graft donor cells, taken 360 days after TCRalphabeta/CD19-depleted stem cell transplant. The receptors here all came from a boy under three years old who had a stem cell transplant for acute myeloid leukemia, so the T cells may come from the graft donor.

V and J are TRBV12-3 or TRBV12-4 and TRBJ2-5; 7 nucleotides line up with TRBD2. The CDR3 is 15 residues long. Losses at the gene ends were 1 base for V and 3 bases for J; bases not matched to a gene: 5. The CDR3 DNA is TGTGCCAGCAGTTTAGGAGAAGCGGGGAAAGAGACCCAGTACTTC. It encodes CASSLGEAGKETQYF.

The sample holds many counts of this clonotype. This rearrangement joins TRBV12-3 or TRBV12-4 to TRBJ1-4; TRBD1 matches 7 bases. V gave up 5 bases and J gave up 10 bases; unmatched junction bases: 7. The CDR3 consists of 13 residues. CDR3 residues: CASSLKGQRKLFF. As DNA, the CDR3 is TGTGCCAGCAGTCTAAAGGGACAGCGAAAACTGTTTTTT.

V is TRBV2 and J is TRBJ1-2; D is unclear. The CDR3 is 14 residues long. CDR1 SNHLY and CDR2 FYNNEI come from the germline V gene. Between the trimmed V and J ends, which lost 5 bases and 8 bases, there was a span of 18 bases. The CDR3: CASSNFRELRGYTF. The CDR3 region has the DNA TGTGCCAGCAGTAACTTTAGGGAGTTACGGGGCTACACCTTC.

In this sample, this clonotype turned up a few times. This chain joins TRBV30 and TRBJ2-7; TRBD1 aligns across 7 bases. V shed 2 bases, J shed 2 bases, and the junction held 9 bases outside the gene matches. This CDR3 is 15 amino acids long. The germline CDR1 and CDR2 sequences are GTSNPN and SVGIG (reference sequence). CDR3 region: CAWSPRQGYTYEQYF. Here the CDR3 DNA reads TGTGCCTGGAGTCCGAGACAGGGTTATACCTACGAGCAGTACTTC.

In its sample, this clonotype was seen a few times. The chain joins TRBV6-5 to TRBJ2-1, with 14 bases aligning to TRBD2. V trimming: 5 bases; J trimming: 9 bases; junction bases outside the gene matches: 9. This CDR3 has 16 residues. CDR1 is MNHEY and CDR2 is SVGAGI in the germline V gene. CDR3 protein: CASSTRLAGGQGEQFF. The CDR3 DNA follows: TGTGCCAGCAGTACCCGACTAGCGGGGGGGCAAGGTGAGCAGTTCTTC.

This clonotype occurred many times. This chain uses TRBV25-1 with TRBJ2-3; no definite D call. The CDR3 has 12 amino acids. Trimming shortened V by 4 bases and J by 7 bases, and 9 bases separated the two germline ends. Germline V gives CDR1 MGHDK, CDR2 SYGVNS. CDR3 residues: CASSGSSNTQYF. The DNA for the CDR3 is TGTGCCAGCAGTGGTTCGTCGAATACGCAGTATTTT.

This clonotype came up a few times. The chain recombines TRBV6-1 with TRBJ2-1; 7 nucleotides align to TRBD2. V lost 7 bases and J lost 1; bases outside the gene matches: 10. The CDR3 contains 16 residues. CDR1 is MNHNS and CDR2 is SASEGT in the germline V gene. As DNA, the CDR3 is TGTGCCAGCAAGGTAGGGGCTAGCGGATCCTACAATGAGCAGTTCTTC. Encoded protein: CASKVGASGSYNEQFF.

This clonotype was counted a few times. The V gene is TRBV13, the J gene TRBJ2-1, with a tentative D call TRBD1 (6 bases). V lost 6 bases, J lost 0 bases, and 21 bases lay in between. The CDR3 covers 18 residues. CDR1 PRHDT and CDR2 FYEKMQ come from the germline V gene (reference sequence). The CDR3 sequence is CASSGRGTSRSSYNEQFF. The DNA of the CDR3 is TGTGCCAGCAGTGGACGAGGGACATCCCGGAGCTCCTACAATGAGCAGTTCTTC.

This clonotype was detected ten times or more. The rearrangement uses TRBV20-1 and TRBJ2-1; D gene ambiguous. Trimming removed 6 bases from V and 5 bases from J, with 8 bases in between. CDR1 DFQATT and CDR2 SNEGSKA come from the germline V gene (reference sequence). The CDR3 has 11 residues. CDR3: CSADSNNEQFF. As DNA, the CDR3 is TGCAGTGCAGACTCAAACAATGAGCAGTTCTTC.

This clonotype was found many times. The rearrangement uses TRBV5-1 and TRBJ2-3; TRBD2 matches 8 bases. J lost 5 bases, V lost 5 bases, and 13 bases had no gene match. This CDR3 has 16 residues. Germline CDR1 and CDR2: SGHRS and YFSETQ. CDR3 in DNA: TGCGCCAGCAGATCGGTAGCGGGGCTACGGGTAGATACGCAGTATTTT. Translated, it gives CASRSVAGLRVDTQYF.

The genes are TRBV24-1 and TRBJ2-2, with D possibly TRBD2 on 5 matching bases. The CDR3 is made up of 16 amino acids. The V and J ends lost 1 base and 0 bases respectively, with 8 bases between them. Germline-derived CDR1 and CDR2 are KGHDR and SFDVKD. The CDR3 bases are TGTGCCACCAGTGATTTCCACGGGACGAACACCGGGGAGCTGTTTTTT. Translated, it gives CATSDFHGTNTGELFF.